This T cell receptor (beta chain) is drawn from a study of response to subunit inactivated influenza vaccine. Germline V gene lookup returns CDR1 SGHDT and CDR2 YYEEEE. Trimming left V 4 bases short and J 7 bases short, with 14 bases between. CDR3 length: 14 amino acids. MiXCR was run by TCRdb on the RT-PCR reads, yielding one entry per CDR3 protein. The sample carries around 600,000 distinct CDR3 sequences, 10% to 12% recorded once. The same data also contributed to another study, on T cells expressing NK-cell markers. This second study notes: UMIs were included in TCR beta cDNA generated by 5'RACE template switching. Investigators obtained TCR beta repertoires from sorted CD3+CD56+NKG2C+, CD3+CD56+NKG2C- and CD3+CD56-NKG2C+ T cells. Leadership of the CD3+CD56-NKG2C+ fraction also belonged to these clonotypes in several donors. Questions lingered over whether expanded NKG2C+ T cell clones were HCMV-specific.

The source material was PBMCs from blood, sampled on the day of vaccination. This sequence was found in a man aged 50 to 60 who received an inactivated influenza vaccine. The chain employs TRBV5-6 and TRBJ2-2, with D possibly called TRBD1 or TRBD2 (5 bases each). The CDR3 coding sequence is TGTGCCAGCAGCGTCCGGGACGGGATCGGGGAGCTGTTTTTT. This encodes CASSVRDGIGELFF.